The rows below give T cell receptor beta chains drawn from one sample of a study of blood T cells in healthy people across ages. MiXCR was run by TCRdb on the 5' RACE reads, yielding one entry per CDR3 protein. Here the sample spans approximately 1,000,000 distinct CDR3 sequences, approximately 38% being singletons. Sequencing was performed on blood. All receptors derive from a man between 18 and 29 years old in good health. Each CDR3 is given with its conserved first and last residue.

j_call: TRBJ2-1
cdr3_length: 15
v_call: TRBV15
cdr3_aa: CATSRVAAGRNEQFF

j_call: TRBJ2-3
cdr3_length: 14
v_call: TRBV30
cdr3_aa: CAWSGGGRSDTQYF

j_call: TRBJ2-1
cdr3_length: 16
v_call: TRBV7-2
cdr3_aa: CASSPPLDRGGNEQFF

j_call: TRBJ2-4
cdr3_length: 17
v_call: TRBV18
cdr3_aa: CASSPRPAEVAKNIQYF

j_call: TRBJ2-1
cdr3_length: 14
v_call: TRBV20-1
cdr3_aa: CSLGGREPYNEQFF

j_call: TRBJ2-3
cdr3_length: 17
v_call: TRBV4-3
cdr3_aa: CASSQDLAGASTDTQYF

j_call: TRBJ1-5
cdr3_length: 16
v_call: TRBV6-2/TRBV6-3
cdr3_aa: CASSYGPLASNQPQHF

j_call: TRBJ1-4
cdr3_length: 19
v_call: TRBV12-3/TRBV12-4
cdr3_aa: CASSFETTGKRATNEKLFF

j_call: TRBJ2-3
cdr3_length: 16
v_call: TRBV11-2
cdr3_aa: CASSLDGGVRTDTQYF

j_call: TRBJ2-7
cdr3_length: 17
v_call: TRBV4-3
cdr3_aa: CASSVRWAGGSSYEQYF

j_call: TRBJ2-7
cdr3_length: 14
v_call: TRBV2
cdr3_aa: CASSRFRQDYEQYF

j_call: TRBJ1-3
cdr3_length: 16
v_call: TRBV7-2
cdr3_aa: CASSVGGLPSGNTIYF

j_call: TRBJ1-6
cdr3_length: 13
v_call: TRBV4-2
cdr3_aa: CASSTTGNSPLHF

j_call: TRBJ1-1
cdr3_length: 14
v_call: TRBV7-8
cdr3_aa: CASSLTGVNAEAFF

j_call: TRBJ2-1
cdr3_length: 18
v_call: TRBV4-1
cdr3_aa: CASSQDRSSGGSYNEQFF

j_call: TRBJ1-1
cdr3_length: 15
v_call: TRBV7-6
cdr3_aa: CASSLEGGGVPEAFF

j_call: TRBJ2-5
cdr3_length: 15
v_call: TRBV12-3/TRBV12-4
cdr3_aa: CASNARGLAGETQYF

j_call: TRBJ1-4
cdr3_length: 13
v_call: TRBV20-1
cdr3_aa: CSARGGPGRKLFF

j_call: TRBJ1-6
cdr3_length: 15
v_call: TRBV2
cdr3_aa: CASSPGAWRNSPLHF

j_call: TRBJ2-7
cdr3_length: 14
v_call: TRBV6-6
cdr3_aa: CASSSVAGAYEQYF

j_call: TRBJ2-3
cdr3_length: 14
v_call: TRBV10-3
cdr3_aa: CANGQVEGTDTQYF

j_call: TRBJ2-5
cdr3_length: 20
v_call: TRBV21-1
cdr3_aa: CASSNESEAGGVTQLETQYF

j_call: TRBJ1-1
cdr3_length: 18
v_call: TRBV7-2
cdr3_aa: CASSLPTDRAYWDTEAFF

j_call: TRBJ2-7
cdr3_length: 16
v_call: TRBV5-5
cdr3_aa: CASSLPSSGGVYEQYF